This entry describes one T cell receptor (beta chain). Its antigen is undetermined. This record comes from a study of shared clonotypes between healthy human individuals. Overall study context: For every donor, three CD4 naive, three CD4 memory, two CD8 naive and one CD8 memory plates were used.

Study observations and caveats: Clonotypes not shared had lower generation probabilities than those common to all four donors. An expected dependence of interdonor clonotype sharing on sequencing depth was noted. What rarefaction showed was incomplete sorted-subset sequencing despite large depth.

Profiled with immunoSEQ multiplex PCR; TCRdb holds only in-frame clones, not every one. The sample lists over a million clones; roughly 80% were seen once. Trimming cost V 0 bases and J 5 bases, with 7 bases left between them. The CDR3 runs 13 residues. Germline V lookup: CDR1 MNHNY, CDR2 SVGAGI (reference sequence). The TCR comes from a man in his late teens or twenties in good health. V and J are TRBV6-6 and TRBJ1-1; D gene ambiguous. The sample comprised memory CD4+ T cells sorted from blood. Subset indicated: CD45RA-negative fraction. The CDR3, as DNA: TGTGCCAGCAGTTACTCCGCGGGGACTGAAGCTTTCTTT. This codes for CASSYSAGTEAFF.